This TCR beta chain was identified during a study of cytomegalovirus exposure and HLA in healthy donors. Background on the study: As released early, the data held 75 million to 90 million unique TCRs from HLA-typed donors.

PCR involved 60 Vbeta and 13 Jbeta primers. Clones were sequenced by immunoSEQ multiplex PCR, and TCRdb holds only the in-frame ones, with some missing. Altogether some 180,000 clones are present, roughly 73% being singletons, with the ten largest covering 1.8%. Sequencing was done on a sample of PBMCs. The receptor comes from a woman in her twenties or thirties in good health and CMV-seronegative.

The CDR3 here is CASSPLTSNTEAFF. The CDR3 bases are TGTGCCAGCTCACCCCTAACTTCGAACACTGAAGCTTTCTTT. The chain couples TRBV18 to TRBJ1-1; no definite D call. The V end lost 3 bases, the J end lost 1 base, and 9 bases lay between the germline ends. CDR1 is KGHSH, CDR2 LQKENI, per germline. The CDR3 is 14 amino acids.